This entry is about one TCR beta chain. What it binds is not known. The sample is drawn from a study of T-cell memory formation after mild COVID-19. Study-level background: TCR clusters largely stayed donor specific.

TCRdb fed the 5' RACE reads into MiXCR, producing one record per CDR3 protein. The sample includes more than 400,000 distinct CDR3 sequences, 15% to 20% of them seen just once. Trimming took off 4 bases at V and 0 bases at J, with 7 bases between the two ends. The CDR3 length is 14 residues. Germline values: CDR1 SQVTM, CDR2 ANQGSEA. Study-level results: There was a balanced CD4/CD8 profile in clones contracting day 15 to 85, and later expanders leaned CD4+.

Material for sequencing was PBMCs or a T cell subset sorted from them (not recorded which). The rearrangement links TRBV29-1 to TRBJ2-6; D call uncertain. The sequence came from an adult woman who had mild COVID-19 (a few samples of this study predate the infection). Cell type and time point are not known. CDR3 loop: CSVADISGANVLTF. For the CDR3, the DNA is TGCAGCGTTGCAGACATCTCTGGGGCCAACGTCCTGACTTTC.